The clone carrying this T cell receptor (beta chain) is a singleton in its sample. Vbeta (60) and Jbeta (13) primers were used in the PCR. Generated by immunoSEQ multiplex PCR, the TCRdb table keeps only in-frame clones and is missing some. Of about 120,000 clones in the sample, over 70% were seen once. This specimen comes from a study of cytomegalovirus exposure and HLA in healthy donors. Sequencing was performed on PBMCs. This receptor was obtained from a woman aged 40 to 55 in good health and CMV-seropositive.

The CDR3 reads CASRQYGLDYGYTF. CDR3 DNA sequence: TGTGCCAGTAGACAGTATGGTCTCGACTATGGCTACACCTTC. The J gene is TRBJ1-2, the V gene TRBV19; no definite D call. This CDR3 has 14 amino acids. Germline CDR1 and CDR2: LNHDA and SQIVND (reference sequence). V dropped 6 bases and J dropped 3 bases, with 14 bases sitting between them.